Listed here are 6 T cell receptor beta chains from one sample, sequenced in a study of blood T cells in healthy people across ages. Primed by a sample-barcoded 5' primer and a J-beta primer mix, a second PCR proceeded for about 6 to 12 cycles. TCRdb used MiXCR to reprocess the 5' RACE reads, holding one entry per CDR3 protein. The data hold 1,500,000 or so distinct CDR3 sequences, with roughly 59% observed a single time. The sequencing input was blood. The receptors stem from a young man in good health.

This clonotype was recorded a few times. The chain recombines TRBV29-1 with TRBJ2-7; D is uncertain. The germline V gene has CDR1 SQVTM and CDR2 ANQGSEA. The CDR3 has 13 amino acids. Trimming pared 1 base from V and 3 bases from J, leaving 10 bases between. The CDR3 DNA is TGCAGCGTTGAAGGGCACCGCAACTACGAGCAGTACTTC. Translation: CSVEGHRNYEQYF.

DNA for the CDR3: TGTGCCAGCAGTCCGGGACAGGGATTGAATGAGCAGTTCTTC. Its protein is CASSPGQGLNEQFF. This rearrangement joins TRBV12-3 or TRBV12-4 to TRBJ2-1; 9 bases align to TRBD1. The length of the CDR3 is 14 residues. Trimming removed 5 bases from V and 7 bases from J; junction bases left unmatched: 6.

This clonotype was seen a few times. The rearrangement joins TRBV20-1 to TRBJ2-1; unclear D gene. CDR1 and CDR2 (germline): DFQATT, SNEGSKA (reference sequence). This CDR3 spans 11 amino acids. V was clipped by 3 bases and J by 10 bases, with 10 bases between them. The CDR3 sequence: CSASLVAEQFF. DNA of the CDR3: TGCAGTGCTAGCCTAGTGGCCGAGCAGTTCTTC.

The chain combines TRBV29-1 with TRBJ2-7, with TRBD1 identical over 7 bases. The CDR3 sequence is 12 residues long. The germline gives CDR1 SQVTM, CDR2 ANQGSEA. The V and J ends lost 7 bases and 3 bases, in that order; junction bases with no gene match: 6. CDR3 DNA: TGCAGCGCCTGGGACAGTCACTACGAGCAGTACTTC. It is translated as CSAWDSHYEQYF.

The V call is TRBV10-1, the J call TRBJ2-1; D not resolved. This CDR3 has 18 amino acids. V lost 6 bases and J 0 bases, leaving 21 bases between the germline ends. Per the germline V gene, CDR1 is WNHNN and CDR2 is SYGVQD (reference sequence). CDR3 DNA: TGCGCCAGCAGCACTTCTCTAGGGATTTCGAGCTCCTACAATGAGCAGTTCTTC. It codes for CASSTSLGISSSYNEQFF.

The rearrangement joins TRBV20-1 to TRBJ2-5, with D perhaps matching TRBD1 (7 bases). Between the trimmed V and J ends, which lost 3 bases and 5 bases, there was a span of 16 bases. There are 14 residues in the CDR3. The germline V gene encodes CDR1 DFQATT and CDR2 SNEGSKA (reference sequence). In DNA form, the CDR3 reads TGCAGTGCTAGTCAGGGGGGCCGCGATGAGACCCAGTACTTC. Translated, it gives CSASQGGRDETQYF.